The 5 T cell receptor beta chains presented below share a single source sample, sequenced in a study of control samples from healthy donors and cancer patients. Data came from immunoSEQ multiplex PCR; TCRdb stores just in-frame clones and leaves some out. The data contain roughly 81,000 clones, 84% of them singletons. The sequenced sample consisted of PBMCs. The receptors here all came from a man in his 60s with head and neck cancer.

The CDR3 region is CASSPPFGGRNTVEQYF. CDR3 DNA: TGTGCCAGCAGCCCTCCTTTTGGCGGGAGGAACACAGTCGAGCAGTACTTC. The gene calls are TRBV7-6 and TRBJ2-7, with TRBD2 identical over 8 bases. In germline, CDR1 is SGHVS, CDR2 FNYEAQ. V shed 5 bases and J 6 bases; nucleotides not matched to a gene: 18. The CDR3 loop spans 17 amino acids.

This clone was found a few times. The CDR3 bases are TGCGCCAGCAGCCCTTATGCCATCAGCACAGATACGCAGTATTTT. This translates into CASSPYAISTDTQYF. The V gene is TRBV5-1, the J gene TRBJ2-3; no firm D call. The V gene's germline CDR1 is SGHRS and CDR2 YFSETQ. The CDR3 length is 15 residues. The V gene lost 4 bases and the J gene lost 0 bases, with 12 bases spanning the gap.

The chain uses TRBV5-5 and TRBJ2-1, with unresolved D. Between the trimmed V and J ends, which lost 0 bases and 8 bases, there was a span of 6 bases. CDR1 and CDR2 (germline): SGHKS, YYEKEE (reference sequence). This CDR3 has 12 amino acids. This CDR3 is CASSLGSYEQFF. DNA for the CDR3: TGTGCCAGCAGCTTGGGGTCGTATGAGCAGTTCTTC.

The rearrangement joins TRBV15 to TRBJ2-1; a possible D gene is TRBD2 (6 bases). V gave up 1 base and J gave up 5 bases, with 12 bases separating them. Germline loops: CDR1 LNHNV, CDR2 YYDKDF (reference sequence). The CDR3 has 15 residues. CDR3 nucleotide sequence: TGTGCCACCAGCAGAGCGGGAGCCGGAGACAATGAGCAGTTCTTC. Translation gives CATSRAGAGDNEQFF.

The V and J genes are TRBV28 and TRBJ2-2; a weak D match, TRBD1 (5 bases). The CDR3 has 15 amino acids. Germline V gene lookup returns CDR1 MDHEN and CDR2 SYDVKM. Between the trimmed V and J ends, which lost 3 bases and 7 bases, there was a span of 15 bases. The CDR3 bases are TGTGCCAGCAGTTTGGGGCAGTCTGCCAGCGGGGAGCTGTTTTTT. Its protein is CASSLGQSASGELFF.